This TCR beta chain was obtained from a study of blood T cell repertoires in COVID-19. Study information: Spain, Italy and the United States supplied samples that represented acute and convalescent COVID-19. T cells, B-cell-depleted T cells, or PBMCs provided the cDNA or gDNA that served as material.

Original analysis: Amplified reference gene primers provided the basis for estimating nucleated cell counts. The protocol was immunoSEQ multiplex PCR, while the TCRdb copy is restricted to in-frame clones and leaves out a portion. That table gives V, J and clone size, and the DNA gave D and trimming. The sample carries about 280,000 clones, around nine tenths recorded once. Germline CDR1 is MNHEY and CDR2 is SVGEGT. Trimming shortened V by 5 bases and J by 1 base, and 12 bases separated the two germline ends. This CDR3 is built from 14 residues. This TCR came from a man aged 45-60 years with acute or convalescent COVID-19. Sequencing input: peripheral blood. The chain couples TRBV6-2 or TRBV6-3 to TRBJ2-7; tentatively, D is TRBD2 (5 bases). CDR3 sequence (DNA): TGTGCCAGCAGTAAGCAAGGGAGTTCCTACGAGCAGTACTTC. It translates to CASSKQGSSYEQYF.